A single sample is the source of the 15 T cell receptor beta chains below, sequenced in a study of blood T cell repertoires in COVID-19. Clones were read by immunoSEQ multiplex PCR, and TCRdb kept only the in-frame ones, dropping some. Of about 160,000 clones detected, 85% to 90% appear once; the ten largest clones hold 10%. Sequencing was performed on peripheral blood. All receptors derive from a woman in her 70s with COVID-19, enrolled during active disease.

As DNA, the CDR3 is TGTGCCAGCAGCTTACACAGGGGGCGCTTTGCTGAAAAACTGTTTTTT. The encoded protein is CASSLHRGRFAEKLFF. The chain joins TRBV5-6 to TRBJ1-4, with 9 nucleotides matching TRBD1. CDR3 length: 16 residues. The V gene end was trimmed by 2 bases and the J gene end by 7 bases; junction bases not matched to a gene: 9. CDR1 is SGHDT and CDR2 is YYEEEE in the germline V gene.

This clone came up once. The V call is TRBV2, the J call TRBJ2-3; TRBD2 matches 15 bases. CDR3 length: 15 amino acids. V lost 6 bases and J lost 6; bases outside the gene matches: 4. Per the germline V gene, CDR1 is SNHLY and CDR2 is FYNNEI. The CDR3 nucleotides are TGTGCCAGCAGCGGACTAGCGGGGGGGTCGGATACGCAGTATTTT. Translation gives CASSGLAGGSDTQYF.

The chain couples TRBV30 to TRBJ2-7, with TRBD2 identical over 7 bases. V lost 2 bases to trimming and J lost 5 bases; unmatched junction nucleotides: 9. CDR1 GTSNPN and CDR2 SVGIG come from the germline V gene (reference sequence). The CDR3 extends over 14 amino acids. CDR3 DNA sequence: TGTGCCTGGAGTCTTTATGGACTAGTCAACGAGCAGTACTTC. The encoded protein is CAWSLYGLVNEQYF.

The rearrangement uses TRBV7-2 and TRBJ2-7; possibly TRBD1 for D (6 bases). With 0 bases removed from V and 8 bases from J, the gap between germline ends came to 11 bases. The CDR3 is made up of 13 amino acids. CDR1 and CDR2 from the germline V gene are SGHTA and FQGNSA. CDR3 sequence (DNA): TGTGCCAGCAGCTTAGCACAGGGTCGCCAGCAGTACTTC. Translated: CASSLAQGRQQYF.

This rearrangement joins TRBV7-3 to TRBJ2-3; 8 bases are shared with TRBD2. This CDR3 is 16 amino acids long. J was trimmed by 3 bases and V by 1 base; bases with no gene match: 6. Germline V CDR1 and CDR2: SGHTA, FQGTGA. CDR3 in amino acids: CASSLKGPGGTDTQYF. As DNA, the CDR3 is TGTGCCAGCAGCTTAAAAGGCCCGGGGGGGACAGATACGCAGTATTTT.

The chain carries TRBV20-1 and TRBJ1-2; no firm D call. Per germline, CDR1 DFQATT and CDR2 SNEGSKA (reference sequence). The CDR3 loop spans 12 amino acids. V lost 3 bases and J lost 4, with 9 bases in between. For the CDR3, the DNA is TGCAGTGCTAGTCTAGTGGGCTATGGCTACACCTTC. Its translation is CSASLVGYGYTF.

The chain is built from TRBV28 and TRBJ1-4; D is possibly TRBD1 (6 bases). Germline assignment: CDR1 MDHEN and CDR2 SYDVKM. This CDR3 contains 15 residues. V was clipped by 5 bases and J by 8 bases, with 18 bases between them. The CDR3 region is CASSLVGGAREKLFF. The DNA for the CDR3 is TGTGCCAGCAGTCTGGTCGGGGGGGCCAGAGAAAAACTGTTTTTT.

The chain uses TRBV27 and TRBJ2-5, with D possibly matching TRBD2 (6 bases). V dropped 2 bases and J dropped 2 bases, with 15 bases sitting between them. In germline, CDR1 is MNHEY, CDR2 SMNVEV (reference sequence). The CDR3 loop spans 16 amino acids. The CDR3 DNA reads TGTGCCAGCAGTTTAAGCCCCTGGGACTTGCAAGAGACCCAGTACTTC. It specifies CASSLSPWDLQETQYF.

The chain recombines TRBV7-2 with TRBJ1-1; tentatively, D is TRBD1 (6 bases). Germline V CDR1 and CDR2: SGHTA, FQGNSA. The CDR3 covers 15 residues. The V and J ends lost 1 base and 11 bases respectively, with 20 bases between them. This CDR3 is CASSLEPGTRGLAFF. The CDR3, as DNA: TGTGCCAGCAGCTTAGAACCCGGGACACGGGGTCTTGCTTTCTTT.

V gene TRBV5-1 combines with J gene TRBJ1-4; unclear D gene. The germline gives CDR1 SGHRS, CDR2 YFSETQ. CDR3 length: 16 residues. V lost 0 bases and J lost 5, with 14 bases in between. CDR3 nucleotides: TGCGCCAGCAGCTTGGAGGGAAGGACGGGGAATGAAAAACTGTTTTTT. It yields the protein CASSLEGRTGNEKLFF.

This clone was detected once. V usage is TRBV6-5 and J usage is TRBJ2-7; maybe TRBD1 (6 bases). Germline CDR1 and CDR2: MNHEY and SVGAGI. The length of the CDR3 is 13 residues. V was trimmed by 7 bases and J by 1 base, leaving 11 bases between them. CDR3 loop: CASIGDISYEQYF. The DNA for the CDR3 is TGTGCCAGCATAGGGGACATATCCTACGAGCAGTACTTC.

The gene calls are TRBV7-2 and TRBJ2-1; tentatively, D is TRBD2 (7 bases). CDR3 length: 15 amino acids. Germline V CDR1 and CDR2: SGHTA, FQGNSA. Trimming stripped 0 bases from V and 6 bases from J, with 12 bases between. The CDR3 DNA follows: TGTGCCAGCAGCTTAGCGGGGGGGCTTTTCAATGAGCAGTTCTTC. Protein sequence: CASSLAGGLFNEQFF.

In the case of this clone: This specimen includes other DNA sequences encoding the same CDR3. V usage is TRBV5-1 and J usage is TRBJ1-1; D possibly corresponds to TRBD1 (5 bases). Deletions cut 3 bases from V and 1 base from J, with 7 bases between. This CDR3 has 13 amino acids. Germline V CDR1 and CDR2: SGHRS, YFSETQ. CDR3 sequence reads: CASSSQGNTEAFF. The DNA for the CDR3 is TGCGCCAGCAGCTCTCAGGGGAACACTGAAGCTTTCTTT.

This clone was recorded a few times. V usage is TRBV7-9 and J usage is TRBJ1-1, with TRBD1 as a possible D gene (5 bases). The V gene's germline CDR1 is SEHNR and CDR2 FQNEAQ (reference sequence). Trimming took 7 bases from V and 4 from J, leaving 16 bases between them. The CDR3 runs to 14 residues. CDR3 bases: TGTGCCAGCACCCCAGGATGGGGCAGCACTGAAGCTTTCTTT. Its translation: CASTPGWGSTEAFF.

CDR3 coding DNA: TGTGCCAGCAGCTTGGCTAGCGGACCTCCGTATACGCAGTATTTT. It encodes CASSLASGPPYTQYF. This chain connects TRBV5-4 to TRBJ2-3; TRBD2 aligns across 7 bases. Looked up from germline, CDR1 is SGHNT and CDR2 is YYREEE (reference sequence). The ends lost 0 bases at V and 7 bases at J; junction bases unmatched: 8. The CDR3 is 15 residues long.